This TCR beta chain originates from a study of post-analysis software for immune sequencing data. Findings and caveats of the study: Five TRBV segments were significantly more frequent in patients than in controls. TRBV5-6, TRBV5-1 and TRBV20-1 were among these segments. Patients with multiple sclerosis recorded significantly lower normalized Chao1 diversity than controls, the study found. When the samples were clustered directly with F measure, those that had been prepared in the same batch showed strong co-clustering.

Details on this clonotype: Antigen: not known.

Unique molecular identifiers tagged the TCR beta cDNA libraries. TCRdb analysed the PCR reads with MiXCR anew, one entry per CDR3 protein. This sample yields 450,000 to 700,000 distinct CDR3 sequences, of which roughly 47% are seen a single time; 1.5% to 2% belongs to the top ten. V was trimmed by 6 bases and J by 12 bases, leaving 17 bases between them. The length of the CDR3 is 11 residues. Germline lookup yields CDR1 SQVTM and CDR2 ANQGSEA. The rearrangement joins TRBV29-1 to TRBJ1-2; D may be TRBD1 (6 bases). Material: blood. The receptor was derived from a girl aged 5-17 years with multiple sclerosis. The CDR3 DNA reads TGCAGCGTCCAACACAGGGCTGAGGACACCTTC. It translates to CSVQHRAEDTF.